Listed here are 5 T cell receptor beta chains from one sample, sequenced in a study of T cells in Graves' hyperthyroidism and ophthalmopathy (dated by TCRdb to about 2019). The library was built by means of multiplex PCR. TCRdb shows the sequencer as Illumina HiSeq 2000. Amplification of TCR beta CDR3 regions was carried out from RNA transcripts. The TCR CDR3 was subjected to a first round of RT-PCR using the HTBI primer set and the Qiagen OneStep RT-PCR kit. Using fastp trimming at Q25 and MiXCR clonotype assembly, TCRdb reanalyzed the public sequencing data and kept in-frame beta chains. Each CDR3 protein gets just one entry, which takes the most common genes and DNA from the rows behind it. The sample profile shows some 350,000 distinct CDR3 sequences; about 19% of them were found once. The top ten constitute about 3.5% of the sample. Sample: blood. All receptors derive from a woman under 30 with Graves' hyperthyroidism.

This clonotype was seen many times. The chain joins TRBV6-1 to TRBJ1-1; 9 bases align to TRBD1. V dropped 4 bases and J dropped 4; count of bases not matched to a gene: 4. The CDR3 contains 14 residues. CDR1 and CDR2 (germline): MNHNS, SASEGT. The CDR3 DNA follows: TGTGCCAGCAGTGGGGGGACAGGGATCACTGAAGCTTTCTTT. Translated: CASSGGTGITEAFF.

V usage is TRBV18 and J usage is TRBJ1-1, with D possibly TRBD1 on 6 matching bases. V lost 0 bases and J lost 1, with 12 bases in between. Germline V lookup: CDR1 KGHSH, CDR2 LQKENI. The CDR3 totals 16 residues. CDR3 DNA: TGTGCCAGCTCACCACCGGGCGGGGGCCGGAACACTGAAGCTTTCTTT. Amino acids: CASSPPGGGRNTEAFF. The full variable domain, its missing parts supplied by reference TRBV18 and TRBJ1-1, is NAGVMQNPRHLVRRRGQEARLRCSPMKGHSHVYWYRQLPEEGLKFMVYLQKENIIDESGMPKERFSAEFPKEGPSILRIQQVVRGDSAAYFCASSPPGGGRNTEAFFGQGTRLTVV.

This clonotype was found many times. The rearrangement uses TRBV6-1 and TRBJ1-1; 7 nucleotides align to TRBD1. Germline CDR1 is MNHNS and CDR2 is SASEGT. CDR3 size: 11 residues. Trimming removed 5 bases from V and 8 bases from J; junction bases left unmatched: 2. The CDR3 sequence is CASSKGAEAFF. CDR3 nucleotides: TGTGCCAGCAGTAAGGGGGCCGAAGCTTTCTTT.

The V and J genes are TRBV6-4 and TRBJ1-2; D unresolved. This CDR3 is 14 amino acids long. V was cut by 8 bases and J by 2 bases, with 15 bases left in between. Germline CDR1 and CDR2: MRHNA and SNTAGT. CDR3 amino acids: CASAKREENYGYTF. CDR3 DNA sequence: TGTGCCAGCGCAAAAAGGGAGGAAAACTATGGCTACACCTTC.

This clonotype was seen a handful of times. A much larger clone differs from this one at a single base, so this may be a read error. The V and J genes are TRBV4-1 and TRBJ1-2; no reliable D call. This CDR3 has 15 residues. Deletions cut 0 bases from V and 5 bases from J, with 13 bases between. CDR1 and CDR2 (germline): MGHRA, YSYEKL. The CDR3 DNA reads TGCGCCAGCAGCCAAGATCACCTAGGACGGTATGGCTACACCTTC. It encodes CASSQDHLGRYGYTF.